Below, 6 T cell receptor beta chains from the same sample are listed, as sequenced in a study of monozygotic twins with inflammatory bowel disease. From the 5' RACE reads, TCRdb lists one entry per CDR3 protein and no DNA. The sample has approximately 330,000 distinct CDR3 sequences; the top ten hold approximately 2%. Material: blood. These TCRs come from a human donor with ulcerative colitis or Crohn's disease, or a healthy co-twin of an affected twin (not recorded which).

The rearrangement joins TRBV10-3 to TRBJ1-3. The CDR3 totals 16 residues. Germline CDR1 is ENHRY and CDR2 is SYGVKD. The CDR3 sequence: CAISGGSPNSGNTIYF.

V usage is TRBV6-5 and J usage is TRBJ1-1; TCRdb selects TRBD1, and the lack of DNA leaves this call unchecked. Germline V lookup: CDR1 MNHEY, CDR2 SVGAGI. The CDR3 contains 12 residues. The CDR3 loop reads CASSRGGTEAFF.

The chain carries TRBV7-9 and TRBJ2-7. Per the germline V gene, CDR1 is SEHNR and CDR2 is FQNEAQ (reference sequence). The CDR3 totals 14 residues. CDR3 in amino acids: CASSLALRGWEQYF. Complete variable domain (other parts from reference TRBV7-9 and TRBJ2-7): DTGVSQNPRHKITKRGQNVTFRCDPISEHNRLYWYRQTLGQGPEFLTYFQNEAQLEKSRLLSDRFSAERPKGSFSTLEIQRTEQGDSAMYLCASSLALRGWEQYFGPGTRLTVT.

The chain recombines TRBV27 with TRBJ2-2. There are 13 residues in the CDR3. Germline CDR1 is MNHEY and CDR2 is SMNVEV (reference sequence). CDR3: CASSPYSSGELFF.

This chain connects TRBV28 to TRBJ2-7; TCRdb returns TRBD1, unconfirmable since there is no DNA. Germline loops: CDR1 MDHEN, CDR2 SYDVKM. The CDR3 length is 19 residues. The CDR3 loop reads CASKWRGQGALLSTYEQYF.

J is TRBJ1-2 and V is TRBV7-2; no DNA is available, so the TRBD1 call from TCRdb remains unchecked. The CDR3 is 13 amino acids. Germline assignment: CDR1 SGHTA and CDR2 FQGNSA. The CDR3 spells CASSRTGKYGYTF.